Below are 31 T cell receptor beta chains sequenced from a single sample in a study of T cells in localized non-small cell lung cancer. Here immunoSEQ multiplex PCR was the method, and the copy in TCRdb shows in-frame clones only, minus some. The repertoire holds roughly 2,000 clones, with 20% to 30% as singletons. The sample was lung tumor tissue, taken before any cancer treatment. These receptors were obtained from a female donor aged 60 or older with stage I lung adenocarcinoma.

This clone has a handful of counts. This chain connects TRBV6-8 to TRBJ1-1; TRBD1 matches 8 bases. Germline CDR1 MNHGY, CDR2 SAAAGT. The CDR3 sequence is 14 residues long. Unmatched junction bases numbered 8, after V lost 6 bases and J lost 5 bases. The CDR3 here is CASSVLQGDTEAFF. The CDR3 nucleotides read TGTGCCAGCAGCGTTCTACAGGGGGATACTGAAGCTTTCTTT.

This clone came up a few times. The chain uses TRBV11-3 and TRBJ2-5; 10 bases fit TRBD2. This CDR3 comprises 16 residues. Germline CDR1 reads SGHNT; CDR2 reads YENEEA. V was pared by 5 bases and J by 4 bases, with 10 bases of the junction left unmatched. Written as DNA, the CDR3 is TGTGCCAGCAGCCAACAACTAGCGGGGCTTATAGAGACCCAGTACTTC. The encoded protein is CASSQQLAGLIETQYF.

This clone was counted only a few times. The genes are TRBV6-8 and TRBJ1-2; D uncertain. Germline V gene data show CDR1 as MNHGY and CDR2 as SAAAGT. CDR3 length equals 13 residues. The V end was cut by 2 bases, the J end by 8 bases, with 12 bases between. CDR3 in amino acids: CASSYMDSVGYTF. CDR3 coding DNA: TGTGCCAGCAGTTACATGGACTCTGTCGGCTACACCTTC.

This sequence joins TRBV6-8 and TRBJ2-7; 8 bases align to TRBD1. The junction had 1 base not matched to a gene; V was cut back by 6 bases and J by 3 bases. This CDR3 region has 12 residues. Germline CDR1 is MNHGY and CDR2 is SAAAGT. This CDR3 reads CASRTGDYEQYF. The CDR3 region has the DNA TGTGCCAGCAGGACAGGGGACTACGAGCAGTACTTC.

This chain links TRBV7-1 with TRBJ1-2, with no clear D. TRBV7-1 counts as an open reading frame of uncertain function. Trimming cost V 3 bases and J 8 bases, with 13 bases left between them. The CDR3 runs 13 residues. The DNA for the CDR3 is TGTGCCAGCAGCTCCCAAGGCGGGAGAGGCTACACCTTC. Residues: CASSSQGGRGYTF.

CDR3 sequence: CASRSGTWYNEQFF. The CDR3 DNA reads as TGTGCCAGCCGTAGCGGGACGTGGTACAATGAGCAGTTCTTC. V usage is TRBV25-1 and J usage is TRBJ2-1; 8 positions agree with TRBD2. V trimming: 8 bases; J trimming: 4 bases; junction bases outside the gene matches: 7. The CDR3 extends over 14 amino acids. Per the germline V gene, CDR1 is MGHDK and CDR2 is SYGVNS.

This clone was seen a handful of times. The rearrangement joins TRBV9 to TRBJ2-6; no clear D gene. The V gene lost 4 bases and the J gene lost 1 base, with 0 bases spanning the gap. This CDR3 is built from 12 residues. In germline, CDR1 is SGDLS, CDR2 YYNGEE. This CDR3 is CASSSGANVLTF. For the CDR3, the DNA is TGTGCCAGCAGCTCTGGGGCCAACGTCCTGACTTTC.

This clone was picked up a small number of times. This sequence joins TRBV11-3 and TRBJ1-1, with D maybe TRBD1 (6 bases). Looked up from germline, CDR1 is SGHNT and CDR2 is YENEEA. The germline V and J ends were trimmed by 5 bases and 5 bases, with 18 bases remaining between them. CDR3 length: 15 residues. The CDR3 loop reads CASSQGGGAVTEAFF. As DNA, the CDR3 is TGTGCCAGCAGCCAAGGAGGGGGGGCGGTGACTGAAGCTTTCTTT.

The chain couples TRBV9 to TRBJ1-1; TRBD1 is a possible D gene (5 bases). Germline loops: CDR1 SGDLS, CDR2 YYNGEE. The CDR3 consists of 15 residues. V was clipped by 5 bases and J by 0 bases, with 14 bases between them. The CDR3 DNA reads as TGTGCCAGCAGTAGCCAGGGAGAAATGAACACTGAAGCTTTCTTT. The encoded protein is CASSSQGEMNTEAFF.

The chain links TRBV10-2 to TRBJ2-2; no firm D call. The CDR3 has 12 residues. Deletions cut 2 bases from V and 6 bases from J, with 4 bases between. Per the germline V gene, CDR1 is WSHSY and CDR2 is SAAADI. The CDR3 is CASSEGSGELFF. CDR3 nucleotides: TGCGCCAGCAGTGAGGGGTCCGGGGAGCTGTTTTTT.

This chain connects TRBV25-1 to TRBJ2-5; no reliable D call. CDR1 is MGHDK and CDR2 is SYGVNS in the germline V gene. V shed 4 bases and J shed 5 bases, with 17 bases lying between them. This CDR3 comprises 15 residues. The CDR3 loop reads CASSVGNRFGETQYF. CDR3 sequence (DNA): TGTGCCAGCAGTGTAGGGAACAGATTTGGTGAGACCCAGTACTTC.

This clone has only a few counts. The rearrangement joins TRBV7-6 to TRBJ1-1; TRBD1 matches 10 bases. J was trimmed by 11 bases and V by 4 bases; bases with no gene match: 10. The length of the CDR3 is 14 residues. Germline V gene lookup returns CDR1 SGHVS and CDR2 FNYEAQ. This CDR3 is CASSSGTGAIGAFF. CDR3 coding DNA: TGTGCCAGCAGCTCCGGGACAGGGGCTATAGGGGCTTTCTTT.

This clone was observed a handful of times. This chain joins TRBV6-8 and TRBJ2-7; 7 nucleotides agree with TRBD2. The V and J ends lost 7 bases and 0 bases, in that order; junction bases with no gene match: 9. This CDR3 is 15 amino acids long. The V gene's germline CDR1 is MNHGY and CDR2 SAAAGT. This CDR3 reads CASKLLADPSYEQYF. The CDR3 coding sequence is TGTGCCAGCAAACTCCTAGCGGACCCCTCCTACGAGCAGTACTTC.

The chain carries TRBV12-5 and TRBJ1-4; TRBD1 is a possible D gene (5 bases). The CDR3 contains 16 residues. Germline values: CDR1 LGHNT, CDR2 FRNRAP. Deletions cut 2 bases from V and 7 bases from J, with 17 bases between. The CDR3 region has the DNA TGTGCTAGTGGTTTGACACCTTACGGGGCCTTTGAAAAACTGTTTTTT. Protein product: CASGLTPYGAFEKLFF.

The table lists this clone with a few counts. The chain has TRBV28 and TRBJ1-2, with 10 bases aligning to TRBD1. The germline CDR1 and CDR2 sequences are MDHEN and SYDVKM. There are 16 residues in the CDR3. V trimming: 5 bases; J trimming: 10 bases; junction bases outside the gene matches: 16. Written as DNA, the CDR3 is TGTGCCAGCAGTCCGCCCTTGACAGGGGGCAGGGATGACTACACCTTC. Its protein is CASSPPLTGGRDDYTF.

By share of the sample, this clone is medium-sized. J is TRBJ2-1 and V is TRBV11-3; tentatively, D is TRBD1 (6 bases). CDR1 SGHNT and CDR2 YENEEA come from the germline V gene. The CDR3 is 16 amino acids. V lost 1 base and J 0 bases, leaving 10 bases between the germline ends. DNA for the CDR3: TGTGCCAGCAGCTTAGTTCAGGGGAGCTCCTACAATGAGCAGTTCTTC. Translated: CASSLVQGSSYNEQFF.

This chain connects TRBV9 to TRBJ1-1; unclear D gene. CDR3 size: 13 residues. V was trimmed by 4 bases and J by 6 bases, leaving 13 bases between them. Germline V gene sequence: CDR1 SGDLS, CDR2 YYNGEE. CDR3 amino acids: CASSLTIGAEAFF. CDR3 bases: TGTGCCAGCAGCCTTACAATCGGGGCTGAAGCTTTCTTT.

The table lists this clone with a few counts. The chain carries TRBV28 and TRBJ2-5; D is undetermined. V was pared by 4 bases and J by 3 bases, with 12 bases between. Germline values: CDR1 MDHEN, CDR2 SYDVKM. This CDR3 contains 14 residues. The CDR3 coding sequence is TGTGCCAGCAGTTCCCAGACGGTAAAAGAGACCCAGTACTTC. Protein: CASSSQTVKETQYF.

V and J are TRBV19 and TRBJ1-5; tentative D call: TRBD1 (6 bases). Germline V gene lookup returns CDR1 LNHDA and CDR2 SQIVND (reference sequence). The CDR3 has 18 residues. V lost 0 bases to trimming and J lost 0 bases, with 15 bases between them. CDR3 coding DNA: TGTGCCAGTAGTATAGAAAAGATACAGGGTTATAGCAATCAGCCCCAGCATTTT. Protein product: CASSIEKIQGYSNQPQHF. Variable domain in full (rest from reference TRBV19 and TRBJ1-5): DGGITQSPKYLFRKEGQNVTLSCEQNLNHDAMYWYRQDPGQGLRLIYYSQIVNDFQKGDIAEGYSVSREKKESFPLTVTSAQKNPTAFYLCASSIEKIQGYSNQPQHFGDGTRLSIL.

This clone is medium-sized (0.01 to 0.1%) within its sample. The V call is TRBV11-3, the J call TRBJ2-3; a possible D gene is TRBD2 (5 bases). The germline V gene encodes CDR1 SGHNT and CDR2 YENEEA. Trimming removed 3 bases at V and 2 bases at J, with 9 bases between. The CDR3 runs to 14 residues. The CDR3 DNA reads as TGTGCCAGCAGCTTTGACGGGGACACAGATACGCAGTATTTT. As protein: CASSFDGDTDTQYF.

In its sample, this clone ranks as medium-sized. The rearrangement uses TRBV11-3 and TRBJ2-5, with 7 bases lining up with TRBD1. Germline trimming cut 5 bases from V and 4 bases from J; bases unmatched to any gene: 10. The CDR3 contains 15 residues. Per the germline V gene, CDR1 is SGHNT and CDR2 is YENEEA. CDR3: CASSPGTAPPETQYF. The DNA of the CDR3 is TGTGCCAGCAGCCCGGGGACAGCTCCACCAGAGACCCAGTACTTC.

V usage is TRBV5-1 and J usage is TRBJ2-7; TRBD1 aligns across 10 bases. This CDR3 comprises 15 residues. The germline V gene encodes CDR1 SGHRS and CDR2 YFSETQ. V was clipped by 5 bases and J by 3 bases; unmatched bases: 8. The CDR3 DNA reads TGCGCCAGCAGTTATGAAAGGACAGGGGGCTACGAGCAGTACTTC. This sequence encodes CASSYERTGGYEQYF.

This sequence joins TRBV6-8 and TRBJ2-4; a possible D gene is TRBD2 (5 bases). V was pared by 4 bases and J by 6 bases, with 7 bases between. Per the germline V gene, CDR1 is MNHGY and CDR2 is SAAAGT. The CDR3 covers 12 residues. The CDR3 DNA is TGTGCCAGCAGTTTACGGGGAAACATTCAGTACTTC. This sequence encodes CASSLRGNIQYF.

This clone was recorded a few times. The genes are TRBV28 and TRBJ2-3, with 8 positions matching TRBD1. Germline V gene sequence: CDR1 MDHEN, CDR2 SYDVKM. After removal of 6 bases from V and 2 bases from J, the junction contained 7 bases not matched to a gene. This CDR3 is 15 amino acids long. CDR3 sequence reads: CASRYDRGSTDTQYF. In DNA, the CDR3 is TGTGCCAGCAGGTATGACAGGGGATCCACAGATACGCAGTATTTT. The variable domain in full, with the rest retrieved from reference TRBV28 and TRBJ2-3, is DVKVTQSSRYLVKRTGEKVFLECVQDMDHENMFWYRQDPGLGLRLIYFSYDVKMKEKGDIPEGYSVSREKKERFSLILESASTNQTSMYLCASRYDRGSTDTQYFGPGTRLTVL.

The chain employs TRBV5-1 and TRBJ2-7, with a tentative D call TRBD2 (6 bases). From germline, CDR1 is SGHRS and CDR2 YFSETQ. V gave up 3 bases and J gave up 7 bases, with 17 bases separating them. CDR3 length: 14 amino acids. The CDR3 spells CASSSGDSLGEQYF. CDR3 nucleotide sequence: TGCGCCAGCAGCTCCGGGGACTCCTTGGGTGAGCAGTACTTC.

The genes are TRBV4-1 and TRBJ2-5; D unclear. V was clipped by 0 bases and J by 7 bases, with 9 bases between them. The germline V gene has CDR1 MGHRA and CDR2 YSYEKL. The CDR3 consists of 13 residues. The CDR3 bases are TGCGCCAGCAGCCAAGATCCCGTAGGGACCCAGTACTTC. The encoded protein is CASSQDPVGTQYF.

This clone appeared a few times. The chain carries TRBV11-3 and TRBJ1-3; a weak D match, TRBD1 (5 bases). The length of the CDR3 is 20 residues. Germline loops: CDR1 SGHNT, CDR2 YENEEA. The V and J ends lost 3 bases and 1 base respectively, with 25 bases between them. CDR3 coding DNA: TGTGCCAGCAGCTTCCCTGGGAGGGGCCGAGGGGCTAAGTCTGGAAACACCATATATTTT. This translates into CASSFPGRGRGAKSGNTIYF.

This clone came up a few times. One end of the junction is discordant with germline, which a read error may explain. The chain carries TRBV11-3 and TRBJ1-5; D ambiguous. The CDR3 is 15 amino acids. Germline loops: CDR1 SGHNT, CDR2 YENEEA. The CDR3 region has the DNA TGTGCCAGCAGCATAGACGGGTATAGCAATCAGCCCCAGCATTTT. Protein: CASSIDGYSNQPQHF.

The rearrangement uses TRBV5-1 and TRBJ2-4; TRBD1 matches at 7 bases. The CDR3 is made up of 14 amino acids. CDR1 SGHRS and CDR2 YFSETQ come from the germline V gene. The V segment lost 4 bases and the J segment 7 bases; nucleotides outside the gene matches: 8. The CDR3: CASSALQTGNIQYF. In DNA form, the CDR3 reads TGCGCCAGCAGCGCCCTCCAGACAGGGAACATTCAGTACTTC.

This clone is labeled medium-sized (0.01 to 0.1%). V usage is TRBV11-3 and J usage is TRBJ2-1, with 8 bases fitting TRBD1. The CDR3 sequence is 15 residues long. Germline V gives CDR1 SGHNT, CDR2 YENEEA. V trimming: 5 bases; J trimming: 3 bases; junction bases outside the gene matches: 6. The CDR3: CASSTGQGSYNEQFF. Here the CDR3 DNA reads TGTGCCAGCAGCACCGGACAGGGAAGCTACAATGAGCAGTTCTTC.

The CDR3 region has the DNA TGTGCCAGCAGTAGGGCAGCGATACCAGATACGCAGTATTTT. This sequence encodes CASSRAAIPDTQYF. This chain joins TRBV28 and TRBJ2-3; D unclear. The CDR3 is 14 amino acids. V lost 5 bases and J 4 bases, leaving 13 bases between the germline ends. The germline V gene encodes CDR1 MDHEN and CDR2 SYDVKM.